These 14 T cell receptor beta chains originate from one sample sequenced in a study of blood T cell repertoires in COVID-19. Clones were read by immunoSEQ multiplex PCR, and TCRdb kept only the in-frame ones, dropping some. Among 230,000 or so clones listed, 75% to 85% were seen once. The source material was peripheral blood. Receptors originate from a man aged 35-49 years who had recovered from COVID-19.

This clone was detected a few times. The CDR3 sequence is CASSRGSTYEQYF. Written as DNA, the CDR3 is TGTGCCAGCAGTCGCGGATCAACCTACGAGCAGTACTTC. The V call is TRBV27, the J call TRBJ2-7; D gene ambiguous. The CDR3 has 13 residues. Trimming left V 5 bases short and J 2 bases short, with 10 bases between. CDR1 MNHEY and CDR2 SMNVEV come from the germline V gene (reference sequence).

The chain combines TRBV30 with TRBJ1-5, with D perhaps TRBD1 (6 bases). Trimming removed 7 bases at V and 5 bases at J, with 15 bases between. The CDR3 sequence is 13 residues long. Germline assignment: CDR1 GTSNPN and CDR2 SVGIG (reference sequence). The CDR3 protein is CAYTTGTHQPQHF. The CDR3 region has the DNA TGTGCCTACACAACAGGGACCCATCAGCCCCAGCATTTT.

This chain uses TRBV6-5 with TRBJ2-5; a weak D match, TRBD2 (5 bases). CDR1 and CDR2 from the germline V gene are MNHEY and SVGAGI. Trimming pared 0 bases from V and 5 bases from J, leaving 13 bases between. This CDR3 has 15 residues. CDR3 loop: CASSYSSGFEETQYF. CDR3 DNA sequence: TGTGCCAGCAGTTACTCGTCGGGGTTCGAGGAGACCCAGTACTTC.

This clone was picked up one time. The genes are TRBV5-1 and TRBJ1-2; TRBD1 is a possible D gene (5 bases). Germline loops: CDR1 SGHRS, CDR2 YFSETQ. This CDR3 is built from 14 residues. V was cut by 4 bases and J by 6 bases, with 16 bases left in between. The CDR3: CASSPDQGYNGYTF. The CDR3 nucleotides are TGCGCCAGCAGCCCGGACCAGGGCTATAATGGCTACACCTTC.

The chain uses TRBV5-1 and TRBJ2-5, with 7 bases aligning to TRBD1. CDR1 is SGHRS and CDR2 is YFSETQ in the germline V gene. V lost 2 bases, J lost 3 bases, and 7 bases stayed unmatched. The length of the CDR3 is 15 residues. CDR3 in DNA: TGCGCCAGCAGCTTCGGAACAGGGGTTGAAGAGACCCAGTACTTC. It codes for CASSFGTGVEETQYF.

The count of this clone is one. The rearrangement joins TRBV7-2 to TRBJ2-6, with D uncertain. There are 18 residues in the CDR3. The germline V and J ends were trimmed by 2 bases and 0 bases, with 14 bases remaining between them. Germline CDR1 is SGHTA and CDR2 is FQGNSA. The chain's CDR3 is CASSLQYRLPSGANVLTF. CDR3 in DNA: TGTGCCAGCAGCTTACAATACCGACTTCCCTCTGGGGCCAACGTCCTGACTTTC.

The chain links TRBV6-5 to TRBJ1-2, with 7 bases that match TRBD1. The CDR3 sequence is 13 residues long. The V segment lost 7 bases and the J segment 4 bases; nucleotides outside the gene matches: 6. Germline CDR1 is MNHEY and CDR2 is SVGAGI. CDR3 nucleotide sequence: TGTGCCAGCATCATGGGACAGAGCTATGGCTACACCTTC. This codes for CASIMGQSYGYTF.

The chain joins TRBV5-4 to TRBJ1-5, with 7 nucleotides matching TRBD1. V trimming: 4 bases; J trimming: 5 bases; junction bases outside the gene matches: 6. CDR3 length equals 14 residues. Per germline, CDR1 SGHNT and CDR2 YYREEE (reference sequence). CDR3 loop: CASSRQGGDQPQHF. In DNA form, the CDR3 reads TGTGCCAGCAGCCGACAGGGAGGCGATCAGCCCCAGCATTTT.

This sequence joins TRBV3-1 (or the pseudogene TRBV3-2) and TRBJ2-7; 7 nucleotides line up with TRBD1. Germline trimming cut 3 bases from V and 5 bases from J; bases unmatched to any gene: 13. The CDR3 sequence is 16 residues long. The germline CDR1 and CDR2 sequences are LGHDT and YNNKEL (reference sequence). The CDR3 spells CASSHGLRGRGNEQYF. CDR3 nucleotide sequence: TGTGCCAGCAGCCATGGTCTAAGGGGGCGAGGGAACGAGCAGTACTTC.

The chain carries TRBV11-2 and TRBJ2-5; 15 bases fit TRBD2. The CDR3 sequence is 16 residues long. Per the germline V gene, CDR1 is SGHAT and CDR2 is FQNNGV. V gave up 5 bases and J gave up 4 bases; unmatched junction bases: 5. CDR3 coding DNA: TGTGCCAGCAGCCGGACTAGCGGGAGGGCCTCAGAGACCCAGTACTTC. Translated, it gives CASSRTSGRASETQYF.

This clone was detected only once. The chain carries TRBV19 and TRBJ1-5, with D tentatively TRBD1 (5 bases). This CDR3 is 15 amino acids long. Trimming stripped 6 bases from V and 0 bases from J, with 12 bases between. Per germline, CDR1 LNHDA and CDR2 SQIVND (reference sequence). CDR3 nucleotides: TGTGCCAGTAGCCCGGACACTTATAGCAATCAGCCCCAGCATTTT. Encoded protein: CASSPDTYSNQPQHF.

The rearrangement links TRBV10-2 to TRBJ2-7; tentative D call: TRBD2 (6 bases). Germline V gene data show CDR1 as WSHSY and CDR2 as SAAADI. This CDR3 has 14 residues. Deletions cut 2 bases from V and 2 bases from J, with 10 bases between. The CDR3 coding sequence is TGCGCCAGCAGTGAGGCCGGGGGAACCTACGAGCAGTACTTC. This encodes CASSEAGGTYEQYF.

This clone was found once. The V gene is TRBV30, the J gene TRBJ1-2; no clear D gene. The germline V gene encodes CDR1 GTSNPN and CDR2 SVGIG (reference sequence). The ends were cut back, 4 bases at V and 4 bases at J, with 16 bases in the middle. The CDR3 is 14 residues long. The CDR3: CAWNRLRVAYGYTF. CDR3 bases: TGTGCCTGGAACCGGCTTCGGGTCGCCTATGGCTACACCTTC.

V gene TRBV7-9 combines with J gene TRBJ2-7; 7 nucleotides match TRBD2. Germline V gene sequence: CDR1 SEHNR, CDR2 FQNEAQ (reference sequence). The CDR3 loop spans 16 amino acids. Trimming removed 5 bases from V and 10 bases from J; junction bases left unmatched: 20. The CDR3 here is CASSPTSGTIPFLQYF. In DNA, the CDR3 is TGTGCCAGCAGCCCGACATCCGGGACTATCCCCTTTCTTCAGTACTTC.